This T cell receptor beta chain was sequenced in a study of T cells in women clearing cervical HPV infection. Sequenced by immunoSEQ multiplex PCR; TCRdb stores in-frame clones only, minus some. The repertoire table contains roughly 35,000 clones. Cervical HPV DNA detected by MY09/MY11 PCR, typed by dot-blot. The sequencing input was blood buffy coat. This clonotype was obtained from a woman between 18 and 70 years old with a cervical HPV16 infection that either progressed to CIN3+ or cleared (not recorded which).

CDR3 DNA, as far as it was read: TGTGCCAGTACCCCTACAGTCGCAGATACG. This sequence encodes CASTPTVADT. The complete CDR3 protein is CASTPTVADTQYF. The V and J genes are TRBV19 and TRBJ2-3; D uncertain. With the read ending 3 residues before the CDR3 end, the germline J gene is used to fill in that end. This CDR3 spans 13 amino acids. V lost 7 bases to trimming and J lost 4 bases, with 12 bases between them. Per the germline V gene, CDR1 is LNHDA and CDR2 is SQIVND (reference sequence).